The rows below give T cell receptor beta chains drawn from one sample of a study of cytomegalovirus exposure and HLA in healthy donors. This table comes from immunoSEQ multiplex PCR, and its TCRdb copy is limited to in-frame clones, with some not included. The data hold around 130,000 clones, with nearly 90% observed a single time. The sequencing sample was made of PBMCs. These receptors were taken from a man aged 30 to 45 in good health and CMV-seronegative. Each CDR3 is given with its conserved first and last residue. Each record gives: J gene, V gene, D gene, CDR3 DNA, CDR3 protein. A D gene is named only where the DNA matches it firmly.

J: TRBJ2-1
V: TRBV6-5
D: -
DNA: TGTGCCAGCAGTTACAGGACCCAGCGGAGCTACAATGAGCAGTTCTTC
CDR3: CASSYRTQRSYNEQFF

J: TRBJ2-2
V: TRBV14
D: TRBD1
DNA: TGTGCCAGCAGCCTATCCGGGACAGGAAATCCCGGGGAGCTGTTTTTT
CDR3: CASSLSGTGNPGELFF

J: TRBJ2-3
V: TRBV5-6
D: TRBD1
DNA: TGTGCCAGCAGATGGGACAGGGTGCGGCTCACAGATACGCAGTATTTT
CDR3: CASRWDRVRLTDTQYF

J: TRBJ1-6
V: TRBV6-5
D: -
DNA: TGTGCCAGCAGTTACTCGAACTCGGTATATAATTCACCCCTCCACTTT
CDR3: CASSYSNSVYNSPLHF

J: TRBJ1-6
V: TRBV6-5
D: -
DNA: TGTGCCAGCAGTTACTCGCGACGGGAGAATTCACCCCTCCACTTT
CDR3: CASSYSRRENSPLHF

J: TRBJ2-5
V: TRBV15
D: TRBD1
DNA: TGTGCCACCAGCAGAGATCAGTTTAGGGACAGGACACAAGAGACCCAGTACTTC
CDR3: CATSRDQFRDRTQETQYF

J: TRBJ1-2
V: TRBV4-2
D: TRBD1
DNA: TGTGCCAGCAGCCAAGGATCAGACAGGGGCTATGGCTACACCTTC
CDR3: CASSQGSDRGYGYTF

J: TRBJ1-5
V: TRBV7-2
D: -
DNA: TGTGCCAGCAGCCTCCCAGGGAATCAGCCCCAGCATTTT
CDR3: CASSLPGNQPQHF

J: TRBJ2-7
V: TRBV6-5
D: TRBD2
DNA: TGTGCCAGCAGGACTAGCGGGGCCTACGAGCAGTACTTC
CDR3: CASRTSGAYEQYF

J: TRBJ1-1
V: TRBV9
D: -
DNA: TGTGCCAGCAGCGTAGTGAGTCTCACTGAAGCTTTCTTT
CDR3: CASSVVSLTEAFF

J: TRBJ1-1
V: TRBV5-1
D: -
DNA: TGCGCCAGCAGCTTGAGTCAGGGTATTTACACTGAAGCTTTCTTT
CDR3: CASSLSQGIYTEAFF

J: TRBJ2-5
V: TRBV11-2
D: -
DNA: TGTGCCAGCAGCTTCCTAGGGACGACGGGGGTCCAAGAGACCCAGTACTTC
CDR3: CASSFLGTTGVQETQYF

J: TRBJ2-7
V: TRBV19
D: TRBD2
DNA: TGTGCCAGTAGTCCTTGGGGAGGGGAATCCTACGAGCAGTACTTC
CDR3: CASSPWGGESYEQYF

J: TRBJ1-5
V: TRBV10-2
D: TRBD1
DNA: TGCGCCAGCAGTGAGTCGAGGACAGGGTCTCAGCCCCAGCATTTT
CDR3: CASSESRTGSQPQHF

J: TRBJ1-4
V: TRBV10-2
D: TRBD1
DNA: TGCGCCAGCAGAGCGACAGGGGCTGCAACTAATGAAAAACTGTTTTTT
CDR3: CASRATGAATNEKLFF

J: TRBJ1-1
V: TRBV6-1
D: -
DNA: TGTGCCAGCAGTGAACACTCAGGGAAGAACACTGAAGCTTTCTTT
CDR3: CASSEHSGKNTEAFF

J: TRBJ1-5
V: TRBV19
D: -
DNA: TGTGCCAGTAGTTCCCCTTATAGCAATCAGCCCCAGCATTTT
CDR3: CASSSPYSNQPQHF

J: TRBJ1-4
V: TRBV19
D: TRBD1
DNA: TGTGCCAGTAGTCAAGGGACAGGGGGCTCTGAAAAACTGTTTTTT
CDR3: CASSQGTGGSEKLFF

J: TRBJ2-5
V: TRBV5-1
D: TRBD1
DNA: TGCGCCAGCAGCTTAGGGACAGGAGCGAAAGAGACCCAGTACTTC
CDR3: CASSLGTGAKETQYF

J: TRBJ1-2
V: TRBV5-1
D: -
DNA: TGCGCCAGCAGCTTGAGTTTCGGGAGCCTCTATGGCTACACCTTC
CDR3: CASSLSFGSLYGYTF